Below, one TCR beta chain is given with its context. These data come from a study of blood T cell repertoires in COVID-19. The overall study: From T cells, B-cell-depleted T cells, or PBMCs came the material, which was cDNA or gDNA.

Cohort assignment relied on participant-reported clinical history. Either two negative PCRs, clearance, or symptom resolution qualified Cohort 3 donors as recovered. The CDR3 consists of 12 residues. Germline-derived CDR1 and CDR2 are SGHNT and YYREEE (reference sequence). V was shortened by 4 bases and J by 11 bases, with 15 bases between the two germline ends. Profiling relied on immunoSEQ multiplex PCR, and the TCRdb table lists in-frame clones only, not all of them. The repertoire holds some 430,000 clones, with about 90% as singletons. The receptor was derived from a man aged 18 to 35 who had recovered from COVID-19. The sample taken for sequencing was PBMCs or T cells enriched from blood (not recorded which). The rearrangement joins TRBV5-4 to TRBJ1-1, with D possibly TRBD1 on 6 matching bases. In DNA form, the CDR3 reads TGTGCCAGCAGCCAAGGCAGGGGTCAGGCTTTCTTT. Its translation is CASSQGRGQAFF.